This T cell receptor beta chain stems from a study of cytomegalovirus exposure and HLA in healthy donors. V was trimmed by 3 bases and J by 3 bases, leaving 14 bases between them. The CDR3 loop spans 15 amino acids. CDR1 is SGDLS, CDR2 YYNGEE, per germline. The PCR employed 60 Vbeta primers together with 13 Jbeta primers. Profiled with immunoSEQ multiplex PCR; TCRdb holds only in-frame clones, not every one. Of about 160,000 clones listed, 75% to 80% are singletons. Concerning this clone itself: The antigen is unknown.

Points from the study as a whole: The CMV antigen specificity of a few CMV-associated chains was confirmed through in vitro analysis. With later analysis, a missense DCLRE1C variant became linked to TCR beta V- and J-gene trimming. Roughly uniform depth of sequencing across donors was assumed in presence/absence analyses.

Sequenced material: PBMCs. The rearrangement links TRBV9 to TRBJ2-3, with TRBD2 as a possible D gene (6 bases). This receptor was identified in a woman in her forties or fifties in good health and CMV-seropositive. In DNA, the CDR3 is TGTGCCAGCAGCGCCCCGGGAGTCGGGACAGATACGCAGTATTTT. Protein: CASSAPGVGTDTQYF.